The sequence of this T cell receptor beta chain was determined in a study of early T cells in non-severe SARS-CoV-2 infection. Study-level background: Bulk RNA isolated from unsorted whole blood underwent sequencing; chains were not paired.

The length of the CDR3 is 12 amino acids, counting both ends. The germline CDR1 and CDR2 sequences are SGHVS and FNYEAQ. Separate cDNA molecules each had unique molecular identifiers attached to them. TCRdb called the 5' RACE reads again in MiXCR, with one record for every CDR3 protein. The sample has 30,000 or so distinct CDR3 sequences; 5.2% are singletons. The sample holds many counts of this clonotype. The CDR3 does not close with the conserved phenylalanine or tryptophan, likely indicating a read error. Because the CDR3's place on the DNA is in doubt, the DNA is left out and the CDR3 is given as listed by TCRdb.

The sequence derives from an adult who was a healthcare worker with PCR-confirmed SARS-CoV-2 infection or an uninfected control (not recorded which). V is TRBV7-6 and J is TRBJ2-1; the table assigns TRBD2, which was not confirmed against the DNA. Source material: whole blood. The CDR3 loop reads CASSPGAGGPSI.